Each of the 8 T cell receptor beta chains below was sequenced from the same sample in a study of control samples from healthy donors and cancer patients. The assay was immunoSEQ multiplex PCR, and TCRdb's table has in-frame clones only and misses some. The sample lists 70,000 to 100,000 clones, roughly 91% occurring once. The sample was blood. The receptors shown here come from a man aged 50 or older in good health.

The rearrangement joins TRBV19 to TRBJ1-5; D possibly corresponds to TRBD1 (6 bases). V lost 3 bases and J 3 bases, leaving 24 bases between the germline ends. The germline V gene has CDR1 LNHDA and CDR2 SQIVND (reference sequence). The CDR3 length is 19 residues. Written as DNA, the CDR3 is TGTGCCAGTAGTATCTCCAGGGGTGGACAACGAGGGGTCAATCAGCCCCAGCATTTT. Amino acids: CASSISRGGQRGVNQPQHF.

This sequence joins TRBV7-9 and TRBJ1-6; D unresolved. Germline V gene lookup returns CDR1 SEHNR and CDR2 FQNEAQ (reference sequence). The CDR3 is made up of 13 amino acids. V was trimmed by 5 bases and J by 6 bases, leaving 8 bases between them. The CDR3 DNA reads TGTGCCAGCAGCAAGCAGGCTAATTCACCCCTCCACTTT. The encoded protein is CASSKQANSPLHF. The full variable domain, in which reference TRBV7-9 and TRBJ1-6 provide the parts outside the CDR3, is DTGVSQNPRHKITKRGQNVTFRCDPISEHNRLYWYRQTLGQGPEFLTYFQNEAQLEKSRLLSDRFSAERPKGSFSTLEIQRTEQGDSAMYLCASSKQANSPLHFGNGTRLTVT.

The chain has TRBV14 and TRBJ1-3; no reliable D call. The CDR3 extends over 14 amino acids. V lost 1 base and J 4 bases, leaving 8 bases between the germline ends. In germline, CDR1 is SGHDN, CDR2 FVKESK. CDR3 protein: CASSQVRNGNTIYF. The CDR3 DNA sequence: TGTGCCAGCAGCCAAGTGAGAAACGGAAACACCATATATTTT.

The genes are TRBV29-1 and TRBJ2-5; TRBD2 aligns across 14 bases. V was clipped by 4 bases and J by 7 bases; unmatched bases: 2. CDR1 and CDR2 from the germline V gene are SQVTM and ANQGSEA. This CDR3 is built from 13 residues. The CDR3: CSVGTSGGSTQYF. The CDR3 bases are TGCAGCGTTGGGACTAGCGGGGGGTCGACCCAGTACTTC.

This sequence joins TRBV18 and TRBJ1-4; D is ambiguous. The CDR3 totals 15 residues. Per the germline V gene, CDR1 is KGHSH and CDR2 is LQKENI. The germline V and J ends were trimmed by 2 bases and 3 bases, with 10 bases remaining between them. The CDR3, as DNA: TGTGCCAGCTCACCATCGCAGCGGCCTAATGAAAAACTGTTTTTT. Translated: CASSPSQRPNEKLFF. Full variable domain (rest looked up from reference TRBV18 and TRBJ1-4): NAGVMQNPRHLVRRRGQEARLRCSPMKGHSHVYWYRQLPEEGLKFMVYLQKENIIDESGMPKERFSAEFPKEGPSILRIQQVVRGDSAAYFCASSPSQRPNEKLFFGSGTQLSVL.

V is TRBV9 and J is TRBJ1-1; TRBD1 might be the D (5 bases). The CDR3 totals 15 residues. V lost 0 bases, J lost 1 base, and 10 bases lay in between. Germline V lookup: CDR1 SGDLS, CDR2 YYNGEE. Here the CDR3 reads CASSVGIGGNTEAFF. The CDR3 DNA follows: TGTGCCAGCAGCGTAGGAATCGGGGGGAACACTGAAGCTTTCTTT.

The rearrangement joins TRBV4-3 to TRBJ2-2; D remains ambiguous. Trimming removed 2 bases at V and 0 bases at J, with 4 bases between. The CDR3 is 14 residues long. Looked up from germline, CDR1 is LGHNA and CDR2 is YSLEER. This CDR3 reads CASSQLANTGELFF. The CDR3, as DNA: TGCGCCAGCAGCCAACTAGCGAACACCGGGGAGCTGTTTTTT.

V gene TRBV24-1 combines with J gene TRBJ1-5; 8 positions match TRBD1. This CDR3 is 17 amino acids long. CDR1 and CDR2 from the germline V gene are KGHDR and SFDVKD. The trim removed 4 bases at V and 0 bases at J, leaving 7 bases unmatched. The CDR3 DNA is TGTGCCACCAGTGAAGGTGGGACAGGTAATAGCAATCAGCCCCAGCATTTT. Amino acids: CATSEGGTGNSNQPQHF.